Listed below are T cell receptor beta chains from one sample, sequenced in a study of pediatric ulcerative colitis. Repertoires were generated with immunoSEQ multiplex PCR, while TCRdb's copy carries only in-frame clones and drops some. The table lists under 50,000 clones, around 76% of them singletons. The sample taken for sequencing was gut tissue. These receptors were taken from a girl aged 5-17 years with moderate ulcerative colitis. The CDR3 runs from the conserved cysteine through the conserved F or W. The D gene is left open where the match is weak. A row's size may be missing; if present it is once, few, many or a size class.

V	J	size	D	DNA	CDR3
TRBV6-1	TRBJ2-7	.	.	TGTGCCAGCAGTCCAGCGGCACCGACCTACGAGCAGTACTTC	CASSPAAPTYEQYF
TRBV30	TRBJ2-1	.	.	TGTGCCCACTCCGCTGACCTTTCACCGTACAATGAGCAGTTCTTC	CAHSADLSPYNEQFF
TRBV2	TRBJ1-3	few	.	TGTGCCAGCAGTGAGTTGCGGGGACCCGCCGGAAACACCATATATTTT	CASSELRGPAGNTIYF
TRBV5-1	TRBJ1-1	.	.	TGCGCCAGCAGCAGCGGAGGGGCTGAAGCTTTCTTT	CASSSGGAEAFF
TRBV5-6	TRBJ2-7	.	.	TGTGCCAGCAGCGCCGGGGAGGCCTACGAGCAGTACTTC	CASSAGEAYEQYF
TRBV6-5	TRBJ2-1	.	TRBD1	TGTGCCAGCAGGGGGACGTGGACAGGGAACAATGAGCAGTTCTTC	CASRGTWTGNNEQFF
TRBV5-1	TRBJ1-1	.	.	TGCGCCAGCAGCTCCCCGTTCGAAGACCAGGTACGGACTGAAGCTTTCTTT	CASSSPFEDQVRTEAFF
TRBV11-3	TRBJ2-1	.	.	TGTGCCAGCAGCTTAGTCCCCTCGCGCCAAGGTGAGCAGTTCTTC	CASSLVPSRQGEQFF
TRBV4-1	TRBJ1-4	.	.	TGCGCCAGCAGCCGCGACCGTGAAAAACTGTTTTTT	CASSRDREKLFF
TRBV19	TRBJ2-1	.	.	TGTGCCAGTAGTGGAGGTCCCGAGGGCAATGAGCAGTTCTTC	CASSGGPEGNEQFF
TRBV7-9	TRBJ2-7	.	.	TGTGCCAGCAGCCGTGAATACGAGCAGTACTTC	CASSREYEQYF
TRBV10-3	TRBJ1-1	.	.	TGTGCCATCAAGACACAGGGAGAAAGCACTGAAGCTTTCTTT	CAIKTQGESTEAFF
TRBV30	TRBJ2-7	.	.	TGTGCCTGGGGTGGGAGTTCCTACGAGCAGTACTTC	CAWGGSSYEQYF
TRBV7-9	TRBJ1-2	.	TRBD1	TGTGCCAGCAGCGGGACAGGGGCTTGGGGCTATGGCTACACCTTC	CASSGTGAWGYGYTF
TRBV11-2	TRBJ1-6	few	.	TGTGCCAGCAGCTTAGTAGGGGGGCCGCCGTATAATTCACCCCTCCACTTT	CASSLVGGPPYNSPLHF
TRBV6-1	TRBJ1-1	.	.	TGTGCCAGCAGTGAGAACATAGGGACTGAAGCTTTTTTT	CASSENIGTEAFF
TRBV6-1	TRBJ1-1	few	TRBD1	TGTGCCAGCAGTGCGCGAGACAGGGCCACTGAAGCTTTCTTT	CASSARDRATEAFF
TRBV28	TRBJ1-4	.	.	TGTGCCAGCAGTTCCCCAGGGATAGCTAATGAAAAACTGTTTTTT	CASSSPGIANEKLFF
TRBV30	TRBJ1-5	few	.	TGTGCCTGGAGGGGGGGGCAGGGCAATCAGCCCCAGCATTTT	CAWRGGQGNQPQHF
TRBV27	TRBJ2-3	.	.	TGTGCCAGCAGTTCTCAAACAGGCACAGATACGCAGTATTTT	CASSSQTGTDTQYF
TRBV2	TRBJ2-2	.	.	TGTGCCAGCACCGGGGAAAGGGGCACCGGGGAGCTGTTTTTT	CASTGERGTGELFF
TRBV5-1	TRBJ2-7	.	.	TGCGCCAGCAGCTTGGGGCTCGACAGCACCTACGAGCAGTACTTC	CASSLGLDSTYEQYF
TRBV18	TRBJ1-1	.	.	TGTGCCAGCTCACCAGCACAGGAACGGTGGACTGAAGCTTTCTTT	CASSPAQERWTEAFF
TRBV7-6	TRBJ2-7	.	.	TGTGCCAGCAGCCCCCAGGTAGGAGGGACATACGAGCAGTACTTC	CASSPQVGGTYEQYF
TRBV7-9	TRBJ1-3	.	TRBD1	TGTGCCAGCAGCTCAACAGGGGGTCGACGGCTTCACTCTGGAAACACCATATATTTT	CASSSTGGRRLHSGNTIYF
TRBV5-6	TRBJ1-2	.	TRBD1	TGTGCCAGCATCCCCTCGGGACAGTTCCACTATGGCTACACCTTC	CASIPSGQFHYGYTF
TRBV6-1	TRBJ1-2	.	.	TGTGCCAGCAATAAAGAACTTCAAGGGTATGGCTACACCTTC	CASNKELQGYGYTF
TRBV7-9	TRBJ2-7	.	.	TGTGCCAGCAGCTTAGCGCAGGGGAGCGAGCAGTACTTC	CASSLAQGSEQYF
TRBV9	TRBJ2-1	once	TRBD1	TGTGCCAGCAGCGTTTTTCCAGGGGGCAATGAGCAGTTCTTC	CASSVFPGGNEQFF
TRBV5-1	TRBJ2-3	.	.	TGCGCCAGCAGCTTATCCGTGACTAGCACAGATACGCAGTATTTT	CASSLSVTSTDTQYF
TRBV4-1	TRBJ2-7	.	.	TGCGCCAGCAGCCAAGAAGGAGGGGTCGAGCAGTACTTC	CASSQEGGVEQYF
TRBV7-9	TRBJ2-5	.	TRBD1	TGTGCCAGCAGCTACAGACAGGGCATGGAGACCCAGTACTTC	CASSYRQGMETQYF
TRBV7-9	TRBJ1-1	few	.	TGTGCCAGCAGCTCCGGATTGGACAAAGCTTTCTTT	CASSSGLDKAFF
TRBV25-1	TRBJ1-6	.	TRBD1	TGTGCCAGCAGTGCACAGGGGGGTAATAATTCACCCCTCCACTTT	CASSAQGGNNSPLHF
TRBV2	TRBJ2-3	few	TRBD2	TGTGCCAGCACCCCTAGCGGGGTCACAGATACGCAGTATTTT	CASTPSGVTDTQYF
TRBV4-2	TRBJ1-2	.	.	TGTGCCAGCAGCCAAGATTCAGAGCGAGGGGGCTACACCTTC	CASSQDSERGGYTF
TRBV4-2	TRBJ2-1	.	.	TGTGCCAGCAGCCATACCGGGTCCCCAGTCAATGAGCAGTTCTTC	CASSHTGSPVNEQFF
TRBV19	TRBJ1-1	once	.	TGTGCCAGTAGCCACAGGGCTGAGAACACTGAAGCTTTCTTT	CASSHRAENTEAFF
TRBV18	TRBJ1-5	.	.	TGTGCCAGCTCGCCCCATAGCAATCAGCCCCAGCATTTT	CASSPHSNQPQHF
TRBV28	TRBJ1-5	.	TRBD1	TGTGCCAGCAGTTCAAGACAGGGGGTTAGCAATCAGCCCCAGCATTTT	CASSSRQGVSNQPQHF
TRBV28	TRBJ1-3	.	.	TGTGCCAGCAGGGGGGAGCTCCACTCTGGAAACACCATATATTTT	CASRGELHSGNTIYF
TRBV15	TRBJ1-4	.	.	TGTGCCACCAGCCCCGGCCAGGCGGGTGAAAAACTGTTTTTT	CATSPGQAGEKLFF
TRBV27	TRBJ1-1	.	.	TGTGCCAGCAGTTTGTTTGGGTCGGCCGAAGCTTTCTTT	CASSLFGSAEAFF
TRBV28	TRBJ1-5	.	.	TGTGCCAGCAGTTTACGAATGGGGGATCAGCCCCAGCATTTT	CASSLRMGDQPQHF
TRBV30	TRBJ1-1	few	.	TGTGCCTGGAGTGTGATAACGGGGCCCACGAACACTGAAGCTTTCTTT	CAWSVITGPTNTEAFF
TRBV28	TRBJ1-2	few	.	TGTGCCAGCAGTTACGCCGGGACCAGGGGCTACACCTTC	CASSYAGTRGYTF
TRBV30	TRBJ1-1	.	TRBD1	TGTGCCTGGTGCCGGGACAGAGGCTCTGAAGCTTTCTTT	CAWCRDRGSEAFF
TRBV5-4	TRBJ1-2	few	.	TGTGCCAGCAGCTTGGATGGGGCAGTTGGCTACACCTTC	CASSLDGAVGYTF
TRBV4-1	TRBJ2-3	.	.	TGCGCCAGCAGCCAAGAGGAGGGCCGATATACGCAGTATTTT	CASSQEEGRYTQYF
TRBV19	TRBJ1-1	.	.	TGTGCCAGTAGTATCGGGGCGCCTACCACTGAAGCTTTCTTT	CASSIGAPTTEAFF
TRBV21-1	TRBJ2-6	.	.	TGTGCCAGCAGCAAAAAACCAGGGTATAACTCTGGGGCCAACGTCCTGACTTTC	CASSKKPGYNSGANVLTF
TRBV5-4	TRBJ1-2	.	.	TGTGCCAGCCTCGAATCCCAAAATGGCTACACCTTC	CASLESQNGYTF
TRBV7-2	TRBJ2-7	.	TRBD1	TGTGCCAGCAGCTTATCCGCTGGACAGGGAGTGTACGAGCAGTACTTC	CASSLSAGQGVYEQYF
TRBV7-9	TRBJ2-1	few	.	TGTGCCAGCAGCTTATCGGTGACAGCTGACAATGAGCAGTTCTTC	CASSLSVTADNEQFF
TRBV6-5	TRBJ2-3	.	.	TGTGCCAGCAGTTACAGCGCCAGCACAGATACGCAGTATTTT	CASSYSASTDTQYF
TRBV5-5	TRBJ1-1	.	.	TGTGCCAGCAGCTGGGGGGCTAGCCCGAACACTGAAGCTTTCTTT	CASSWGASPNTEAFF
TRBV29-1	TRBJ2-5	.	TRBD1	TGCAGCGTTCTTGACAGGGGCAAAGAGACCCAGTACTTC	CSVLDRGKETQYF